The T cell receptor (beta chain) described here comes from a study of cytomegalovirus exposure and HLA in healthy donors. A word on this clone: Different DNA sequences within this sample yield the same CDR3.

Primers included in the PCR were 60 Vbeta and 13 Jbeta primers. The table came from immunoSEQ multiplex PCR; TCRdb's copy has only in-frame clones and leaves some out. The sample holds about 160,000 clones, around four fifths seen once. The V segment lost 6 bases and the J segment 2 bases; nucleotides outside the gene matches: 6. The CDR3 consists of 14 residues. The germline gives CDR1 MNHNS, CDR2 SASEGT. Sequenced sample: PBMCs. The gene calls are TRBV6-1 and TRBJ2-7, with 8 nucleotides matching TRBD1. This sequence originates from a female donor in good health and CMV-seronegative. The CDR3: CASRVGQGAYEQYF. CDR3 sequence (DNA): TGTGCCAGCAGGGTCGGACAGGGCGCCTACGAGCAGTACTTC.